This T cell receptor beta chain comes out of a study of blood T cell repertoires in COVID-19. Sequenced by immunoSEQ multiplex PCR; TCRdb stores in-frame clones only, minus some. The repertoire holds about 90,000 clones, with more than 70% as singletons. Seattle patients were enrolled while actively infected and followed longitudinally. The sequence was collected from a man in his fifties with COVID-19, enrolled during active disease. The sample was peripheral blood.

The CDR3 loop reads CSVVGFSAADTQYF. CDR3 coding DNA: TGCAGCGTTGTGGGCTTCTCGGCCGCAGATACGCAGTATTTT. The chain couples TRBV29-1 to TRBJ2-3; no clear D gene. In germline, CDR1 is SQVTM, CDR2 ANQGSEA. CDR3 length equals 14 residues. Trimming left V 4 bases short and J 4 bases short, with 15 bases between.